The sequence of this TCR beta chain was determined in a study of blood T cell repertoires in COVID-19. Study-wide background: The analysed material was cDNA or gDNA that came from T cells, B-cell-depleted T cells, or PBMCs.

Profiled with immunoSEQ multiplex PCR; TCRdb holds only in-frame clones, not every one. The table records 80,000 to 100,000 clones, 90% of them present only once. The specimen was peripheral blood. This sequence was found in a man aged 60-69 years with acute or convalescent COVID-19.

CDR3 amino acids: CASREGGVNTEAFF. As DNA, the CDR3 is TGTGCCAGTAGGGAGGGAGGGGTGAACACTGAAGCTTTCTTT. V and J are TRBV19 and TRBJ1-1; TRBD1 might be the D (5 bases). V was pared by 6 bases and J by 0 bases, with 11 bases between. The CDR3 runs to 14 residues. Germline CDR1 is LNHDA and CDR2 is SQIVND (reference sequence).